This T cell receptor beta chain stems from a study of OX40 agonist ivuxolimab in advanced cancers. Whole-study context: Patients received ivuxolimab, an intravenous treatment, every 2 weeks at 0.01 to 10 mg/kg. The dose-escalation cohort was over 65% male, with a mean age of about 60 years, ranging about 23 to 90.

Germline V CDR1 and CDR2: SGHRS, YFSETQ. V was shortened by 0 bases and J by 6 bases, with 14 bases between the two germline ends. The CDR3 extends over 15 amino acids. Exclusion applied to patients with autoimmune disease history or systemic immunosuppression. Study-wide points: Researchers report that CD8+ T cells had, on average, more expanded clones than CD4+.

In the case of this clone: Its antigen is currently unknown.

Sequencing used immunoSEQ multiplex PCR; TCRdb keeps in-frame clones, though not all of them. The repertoire holds under 85,000 clones, with about 85% as singletons. The source of this sequence is an adult with an advanced solid tumor such as melanoma, head and neck, liver or kidney cancer. This chain connects TRBV5-1 to TRBJ2-3; D is unresolved. The sample in question was CD4+ or CD8+ T cells sorted from blood, obtained in a trial of the OX40 agonist ivuxolimab. CDR3 sequence (DNA): TGCGCCAGCAGCTTGGGGTCTGGGCCCAGGGATACGCAGTATTTT. Encoded protein: CASSLGSGPRDTQYF.